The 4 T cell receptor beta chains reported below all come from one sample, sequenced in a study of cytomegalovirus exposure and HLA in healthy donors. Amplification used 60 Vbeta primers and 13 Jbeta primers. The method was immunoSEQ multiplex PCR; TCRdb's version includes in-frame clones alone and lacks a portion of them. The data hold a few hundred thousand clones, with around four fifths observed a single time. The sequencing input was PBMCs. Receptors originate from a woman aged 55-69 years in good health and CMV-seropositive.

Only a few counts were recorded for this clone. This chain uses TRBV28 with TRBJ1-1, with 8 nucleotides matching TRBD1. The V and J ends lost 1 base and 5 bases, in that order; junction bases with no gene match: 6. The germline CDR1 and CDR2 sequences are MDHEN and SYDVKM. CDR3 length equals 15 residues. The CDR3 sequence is CASSLSDRGLTEAFF. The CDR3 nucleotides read TGTGCCAGCAGTTTATCAGACAGGGGACTAACTGAAGCTTTCTTT.

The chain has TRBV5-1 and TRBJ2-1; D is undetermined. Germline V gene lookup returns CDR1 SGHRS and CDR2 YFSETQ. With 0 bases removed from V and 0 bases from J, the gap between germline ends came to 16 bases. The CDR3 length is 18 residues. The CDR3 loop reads CASSLDHLTISSYNEQFF. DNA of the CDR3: TGCGCCAGCAGCTTGGATCACCTAACTATCAGCTCCTACAATGAGCAGTTCTTC.

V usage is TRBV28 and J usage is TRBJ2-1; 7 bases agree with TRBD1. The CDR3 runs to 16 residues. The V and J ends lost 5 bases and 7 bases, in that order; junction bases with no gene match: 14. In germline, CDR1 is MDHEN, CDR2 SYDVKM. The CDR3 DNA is TGTGCCAGCAGTCCCCCCCGGCAGGGGGTTGTAAATGAGCAGTTCTTC. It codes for CASSPPRQGVVNEQFF.

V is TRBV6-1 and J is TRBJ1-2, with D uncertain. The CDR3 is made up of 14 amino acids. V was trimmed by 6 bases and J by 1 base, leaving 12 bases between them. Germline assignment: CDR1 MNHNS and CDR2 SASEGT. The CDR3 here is CASSQQNVNYGYTF. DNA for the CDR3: TGTGCCAGCAGCCAACAGAATGTTAACTATGGCTACACCTTC.